Listed here are 28 T cell receptor beta chains from one sample, sequenced in a study of beta chain features in type 1 diabetes. The isolated RNA, all of it, was reverse transcribed, so expressed TCRB transcripts were what got sequenced. Clones were sequenced by immunoSEQ multiplex PCR, and TCRdb holds only the in-frame ones, with some missing. Among about 900,000 clones listed, 17% were seen once. The sequencing input was naive CD4+ T cells from blood. The receptors stem from a woman aged 18-29 years in good health.

The chain links TRBV15 to TRBJ1-4; D remains unclear. V lost 0 bases, J lost 11 bases, and 13 bases lay in between. Germline V CDR1 and CDR2: LNHNV, YYDKDF (reference sequence). The CDR3 totals 14 residues. CDR3 loop: CATSRDPSIGKLFF. The CDR3 bases are TGTGCCACCAGCAGAGATCCCAGTATAGGCAAACTGTTTTTT.

This clone was found a few times. The genes are TRBV5-5 and TRBJ2-7; 13 bases line up with TRBD2. Germline V gene data show CDR1 as SGHKS and CDR2 as YYEKEE (reference sequence). The CDR3 covers 15 residues. The trim removed 4 bases at V and 6 bases at J, leaving 7 bases unmatched. This chain's CDR3 is CASSPWTSGSIEQYF. CDR3 DNA sequence: TGTGCCAGCAGCCCCTGGACTAGCGGGAGCATCGAGCAGTACTTC. The complete variable domain, with remaining parts taken from reference TRBV5-5 and TRBJ2-7, reads DAGVTQSPTHLIKTRGQQVTLRCSPISGHKSVSWYQQVLGQGPQFIFQYYEKEERGRGNFPDRFSARQFPNYSSELNVNALLLGDSALYLCASSPWTSGSIEQYFGPGTRLTVT.

The chain employs TRBV5-1 and TRBJ2-3, with 7 nucleotides matching TRBD1. The length of the CDR3 is 15 residues. Germline-derived CDR1 and CDR2 are SGHRS and YFSETQ. After removal of 4 bases from V and 4 bases from J, the junction contained 9 bases not matched to a gene. CDR3 loop: CASSHGQVQADTQYF. The CDR3 nucleotides are TGCGCCAGCAGCCACGGACAGGTCCAGGCAGATACGCAGTATTTT. The full variable domain, rest sourced from reference TRBV5-1 and TRBJ2-3, is KAGVTQTPRYLIKTRGQQVTLSCSPISGHRSVSWYQQTPGQGLQFLFEYFSETQRNKGNFPGRFSGRQFSNSRSEMNVSTLELGDSALYLCASSHGQVQADTQYFGPGTRLTVL.

In this sample, this clone turned up a few times. The CDR3 here is CASSTGLAGDIQYF. The CDR3 DNA sequence: TGCGCCAGCAGCACCGGACTAGCGGGAGACATTCAGTACTTC. The chain employs TRBV5-1 and TRBJ2-4; TRBD2 matches at 13 bases. Trimming removed 4 bases from V and 8 bases from J; junction bases left unmatched: 3. The V gene's germline CDR1 is SGHRS and CDR2 YFSETQ. This CDR3 comprises 14 residues.

This clone was found a few times. This chain links TRBV5-1 with TRBJ2-1, with D hard to call. V was trimmed by 6 bases and J by 5 bases, leaving 15 bases between them. This CDR3 contains 14 residues. In germline, CDR1 is SGHRS, CDR2 YFSETQ. The CDR3 spells CASIPGNFNNEQFF. CDR3 in DNA: TGCGCCAGCATCCCCGGAAACTTTAACAATGAGCAGTTCTTC. The whole variable domain, remainder taken from reference TRBV5-1 and TRBJ2-1, is KAGVTQTPRYLIKTRGQQVTLSCSPISGHRSVSWYQQTPGQGLQFLFEYFSETQRNKGNFPGRFSGRQFSNSRSEMNVSTLELGDSALYLCASIPGNFNNEQFFGPGTRLTVL.

There are a few counts of this clone. The rearrangement joins TRBV20-1 to TRBJ2-1; D call uncertain. V was trimmed by 5 bases and J by 5 bases, leaving 4 bases between them. Per the germline V gene, CDR1 is DFQATT and CDR2 is SNEGSKA (reference sequence). The CDR3 is 10 residues long. In DNA form, the CDR3 reads TGCAGTGCTGTGGACAATGAGCAGTTCTTC. Translated, it gives CSAVDNEQFF.

This clone was seen only a few times. The J gene is TRBJ1-2, the V gene TRBV20-1, with no clear D. V lost 3 bases to trimming and J lost 13 bases, with 15 bases between them. From germline, CDR1 is DFQATT and CDR2 SNEGSKA (reference sequence). This CDR3 has 11 residues. CDR3 nucleotide sequence: TGCAGTGCTAGCACACCCCAAGGGTGCACCTTC. This encodes CSASTPQGCTF.

V and J are TRBV9 and TRBJ2-3, with 7 bases identical to TRBD2. J gave up 5 bases and V 0 bases, and 6 bases lay outside the gene matches. CDR1 is SGDLS, CDR2 YYNGEE, per germline. CDR3 length: 15 residues. The DNA of the CDR3 is TGTGCCAGCAGCGTAGGGGCGGGAGCTGGAGATACGCAGTATTTT. Translation: CASSVGAGAGDTQYF.

As regards this clone: Other nucleotide sequences in the sample specify the same CDR3. This chain uses TRBV11-2 with TRBJ2-3, with 11 bases identical to TRBD2. The germline V gene encodes CDR1 SGHAT and CDR2 FQNNGV. After removal of 3 bases from V and 1 base from J, the junction contained 3 bases not matched to a gene. The CDR3 spans 16 residues. The CDR3 DNA reads as TGTGCCAGCAGCTTTCGACTAGCGGGACGCACAGATACGCAGTATTTT. It translates to CASSFRLAGRTDTQYF.

The V gene is TRBV20-1, the J gene TRBJ2-7; the D call may be TRBD1 or TRBD2 (5 bases each). In germline, CDR1 is DFQATT, CDR2 SNEGSKA (reference sequence). V was shortened by 3 bases and J by 9 bases, with 12 bases between the two germline ends. The CDR3 spans 11 residues. CDR3: CSASDGAAQYF. CDR3 in DNA: TGCAGTGCTAGTGACGGGGCGGCGCAGTACTTC.

The table lists this clone with a few counts. The gene calls are TRBV28 and TRBJ2-2; tentatively, D is TRBD1 or TRBD2 (5 bases each). The CDR3 has 14 residues. V was trimmed by 6 bases and J by 6 bases, leaving 14 bases between them. Per the germline V gene, CDR1 is MDHEN and CDR2 is SYDVKM. CDR3 in amino acids: CASRGSGRAGELFF. In DNA form, the CDR3 reads TGTGCCAGCAGGGGCTCGGGGCGAGCCGGGGAGCTGTTTTTT.

This clone was picked up a small number of times. Other DNA sequences from this sample encode an identical CDR3 as well. In DNA, the CDR3 is TGTGCCAGCTCACCACAGGGATCTGGGGCCAACGTCCTGACTTTC. Translated, it gives CASSPQGSGANVLTF. The chain couples TRBV18 to TRBJ2-6; D is unresolved. CDR3 length: 15 residues. V lost 1 base and J 1 base, leaving 5 bases between the germline ends. The germline CDR1 and CDR2 sequences are KGHSH and LQKENI.

J is TRBJ1-1 and V is TRBV28; D unresolved. The CDR3 loop spans 13 amino acids. With 8 bases removed from V and 3 bases from J, the gap between germline ends came to 13 bases. Per the germline V gene, CDR1 is MDHEN and CDR2 is SYDVKM. The CDR3 nucleotides are TGTGCCAGCGTTAACGGTCGGGACACTGAAGCTTTCTTT. Protein: CASVNGRDTEAFF.

This chain uses TRBV5-1 with TRBJ2-2; no firm D call. The CDR3 has 15 residues. The germline CDR1 and CDR2 sequences are SGHRS and YFSETQ. V shed 0 bases and J shed 7 bases, with 13 bases lying between them. This chain's CDR3 is CASSLDIGYNGELFF. Here the CDR3 DNA reads TGCGCCAGCAGCTTGGATATAGGGTATAACGGGGAGCTGTTTTTT.

In this sample, this clone turned up a few times. The same CDR3 can be traced to other DNA sequences in this sample. The chain carries TRBV2 and TRBJ1-1; a possible D gene is TRBD1 (5 bases). V lost 6 bases, J lost 1 base, and 9 bases lay in between. Germline V gene sequence: CDR1 SNHLY, CDR2 FYNNEI. The CDR3 loop spans 13 amino acids. CDR3: CASRVQENTEAFF. CDR3 nucleotide sequence: TGTGCCAGCAGAGTACAGGAGAACACTGAAGCTTTCTTT. Together with reference TRBV2 and TRBJ1-1, the CDR3 gives the full variable domain: EPEVTQTPSHQVTQMGQEVILRCVPISNHLYFYWYRQILGQKVEFLVSFYNNEISEKSEIFDDQFSVERPDGSNFTLKIRSTKLEDSAMYFCASRVQENTEAFFGQGTRLTVV.

This chain links TRBV4-2 with TRBJ2-1, with TRBD2 matching 8 bases. The CDR3 covers 16 residues. After removal of 1 base from V and 7 bases from J, the junction contained 9 bases not matched to a gene. Germline loops: CDR1 LGHNA, CDR2 YNFKEQ. DNA of the CDR3: TGTGCCAGCAGCCAAGCTTCTCCTAGCGGGCGGAATGAGCAGTTCTTC. Translation: CASSQASPSGRNEQFF.

This clone was seen a few times. The sample carries other DNA sequences with the same CDR3. This chain joins TRBV6-6 and TRBJ2-7; 8 bases line up with TRBD1. The V gene end was trimmed by 6 bases and the J gene end by 1 base; junction bases not matched to a gene: 5. This CDR3 spans 14 amino acids. Germline V gives CDR1 MNHNY, CDR2 SVGAGI (reference sequence). The CDR3 region is CASRTGTGSYEQYF. The CDR3 region has the DNA TGTGCCAGCAGGACCGGGACAGGTTCCTACGAGCAGTACTTC.

This clone was found a few times. The rearrangement links TRBV4-2 to TRBJ2-7; perhaps TRBD2 as D (7 bases). The CDR3 totals 16 residues. V was shortened by 0 bases and J by 3 bases, with 15 bases between the two germline ends. Germline CDR1 LGHNA, CDR2 YNFKEQ. This CDR3 is CASSQDGGGRGYEQYF. The CDR3 DNA reads as TGTGCCAGCAGCCAAGATGGGGGCGGGAGAGGCTACGAGCAGTACTTC.

This clone was picked up a small number of times. The same CDR3 arises from other DNA sequences in this sample as well. This sequence joins TRBV5-1 and TRBJ1-2; D may be TRBD1 (5 bases). This CDR3 is built from 13 residues. V was pared by 1 base and J by 3 bases, with 7 bases between. Germline CDR1 is SGHRS and CDR2 is YFSETQ. This CDR3 reads CASSLSGDYGYTF. The CDR3 DNA reads as TGCGCCAGCAGCTTGTCGGGGGACTATGGCTACACCTTC.

In its sample, this clone was seen a few times. CDR3 loop: CASGNTQYF. DNA of the CDR3: TGTGCCAGCGGGAATACGCAGTATTTT. This rearrangement joins TRBV3-2 to TRBJ2-3. TRBV3-2 is classified as a pseudogene. The CDR3 extends over 9 amino acids.

The rearrangement uses TRBV10-3 and TRBJ2-3; perhaps TRBD2 as D (7 bases). V lost 10 bases, J lost 1 base, and 18 bases lay in between. CDR1 ENHRY and CDR2 SYGVKD come from the germline V gene. CDR3 length: 15 residues. CDR3 sequence reads: CASTGGGRRTDTQYF. Written as DNA, the CDR3 is TGTGCCAGCACCGGGGGCGGGAGACGCACAGATACGCAGTATTTT.

The chain combines TRBV18 with TRBJ1-4; the match to TRBD1 covers 7 bases. Looked up from germline, CDR1 is KGHSH and CDR2 is LQKENI. V shed 4 bases and J 7 bases; nucleotides not matched to a gene: 3. The length of the CDR3 is 13 residues. Written as DNA, the CDR3 is TGTGCCAGCTCACTACAGGGGAGTGAAAAACTGTTTTTT. Its translation: CASSLQGSEKLFF. The full variable domain, its missing parts supplied by reference TRBV18 and TRBJ1-4, is NAGVMQNPRHLVRRRGQEARLRCSPMKGHSHVYWYRQLPEEGLKFMVYLQKENIIDESGMPKERFSAEFPKEGPSILRIQQVVRGDSAAYFCASSLQGSEKLFFGSGTQLSVL.

J is TRBJ2-3 and V is TRBV7-2, with TRBD2 identical over 8 bases. Germline values: CDR1 SGHTA, CDR2 FQGNSA. V was pared by 3 bases and J by 6 bases, with 5 bases of the junction left unmatched. This CDR3 has 14 residues. CDR3 sequence: CASSLNGREDTQYF. Written as DNA, the CDR3 is TGTGCCAGCAGCTTGAACGGGAGGGAGGATACGCAGTATTTT.

For this clone: Within the sample, other DNA sequences also encode this same CDR3. J is TRBJ2-5 and V is TRBV7-2, with D possibly being TRBD2 (6 bases). Between the trimmed V and J ends, which lost 3 bases and 1 base, there was a span of 9 bases. In germline, CDR1 is SGHTA, CDR2 FQGNSA. The CDR3 is 14 amino acids. The CDR3 here is CASSLVAAQETQYF. The CDR3 nucleotides are TGTGCCAGCAGCTTGGTAGCGGCCCAAGAGACCCAGTACTTC.

This rearrangement joins TRBV11-2 to TRBJ2-7; D is ambiguous. Trimming removed 4 bases from V and 2 bases from J, with 12 bases in between. The CDR3 is made up of 14 amino acids. Germline CDR1 and CDR2: SGHAT and FQNNGV. The CDR3 is CASSSNLHPYEQYF. The CDR3 DNA is TGTGCCAGCAGCTCGAACCTTCACCCCTACGAGCAGTACTTC.

This clone was seen only a few times. The chain uses TRBV2 and TRBJ2-2; perhaps TRBD2 as D (5 bases). The length of the CDR3 is 11 residues. Germline CDR1 SNHLY, CDR2 FYNNEI. V was clipped by 7 bases and J by 7 bases, with 7 bases between them. The CDR3 here is CASMRVGELFF. The CDR3 nucleotides are TGTGCCAGCATGAGGGTCGGGGAGCTGTTTTTT.

This clone was counted a few times. The genes are TRBV4-2 and TRBJ2-7, with D hard to call. The CDR3 sequence is 14 residues long. The ends were cut back, 2 bases at V and 0 bases at J, with 8 bases in the middle. Germline CDR1 reads LGHNA; CDR2 reads YNFKEQ. CDR3 nucleotides: TGTGCCAGCAGCCAAACGAGCGTCTCCTACGAGCAGTACTTC. It specifies CASSQTSVSYEQYF.

This clone was seen only a few times. The chain combines TRBV5-6 with TRBJ2-4; D is ambiguous. Germline V gene data show CDR1 as SGHDT and CDR2 as YYEEEE. Trimming cost V 3 bases and J 0 bases, with 10 bases left between them. The CDR3 is 15 amino acids. The CDR3, as DNA: TGTGCCAGCAGCTCGATGAAGAGAGCCAAAAACATTCAGTACTTC. This translates into CASSSMKRAKNIQYF.